This TCR beta chain was sequenced during a study of shared clonotypes between healthy human individuals (dated by TCRdb to 2019 to 2021). Context from the whole study: A couple of women and a few men aged 18 to 49 years were included in the cohort. Per donor, three plates each were used for CD4 naive and CD4 memory, two for CD8 naive, and one for CD8 memory. The study deeply sequenced blood TCR repertoires of about five healthy adults to estimate repertoire size and the extent of clonotype sharing between individuals. Different laboratories and diverse techniques were used to prepare libraries and sequence TCR repertoires, to increase sequencing depth and limit assay-specific biases. Per donor, leukapheresis produced somewhere between about 0.9 and 9.5 billion PBMCs.

TCR CDR3 regions were amplified from genomic DNA by multiplex PCR using the deep immunoSEQ assay. Genomic DNA extracted from each cell subset was distributed evenly over all wells of several immunoSEQ 96-well plates, and each plate served as one replicate. Each replicate PCR for sorted subsets received about 220 ng genomic DNA, equal to about 30,000 T cell genomes. Purified libraries were measured with a Qubit 3.0 fluorometer, size-checked on a Bioanalyzer 2100, and measured again with the KAPA Library Quantification kit. Every immunoSEQ 96-well plate was sequenced on a dedicated single-read 150-cycle Illumina NextSeq 550 flow cell. The published analysis was carried out like this. Because only junctional sequences without quality scores were contained in the immunoSEQ output, filtering matching that applied to full-length reads could not be performed. To assign V/J genes and CDR3, sequences were annotated against IMGT germline references using PyIR, a Python wrapper for IgBLAST v1.9. Any read was removed if the V/J assignment was weak (E-value above 1e-6), the CDR3 was missing, or the read contained stop codons, out-of-frame junctions, or ambiguous translated residues. V3J clonotypes were defined as sequences sharing the same inferred V gene, J gene, and CDR3 amino acid sequence. Percentage overlap between repertoires was computed as shared unique clonotypes divided by the size of the smaller repertoire. RTK rarefaction, the Chao1 estimator, and Recon v2.1 estimates of unobserved clonotypes were used to assess repertoire richness. For all TCRbeta clonotypes obtained by the gDNA method from a few donors, generation probabilities were computed with OLGA. TCRdb took over this immuneACCESS table, retaining in-frame rearrangements with V and J assigned. Such tables are incomplete; in checked studies, under half of the missing clones stem from an unresolved V gene, and the remainder is unexplained. Clone size and the V and J calls come from that table; the DNA yielded D and trimming. The sample table lists about 2.3 million clones, under 95% of them with a count of one. Clones ranked in the top ten supply about 0.41% of the sample.

The donors were healthy, HIV-negative adults who had no recently reported acute infections or vaccinations. Only Caucasian adults living in Nashville, Tennessee, USA were represented among the donors. CD4+ T cells were enriched by magnetic negative selection, after which naive cells were positively selected on CD45RA and the negative fraction was taken as the memory subset. After blood collection by leukapheresis, PBMCs were isolated using Ficoll-Histopaque density gradient centrifugation and then cryopreserved in the vapor phase of liquid nitrogen. Analytical flow cytometry was used to check the purity and quantity of each magnetically sorted T cell population. Genomic DNA was isolated from each sorted fraction and quantified by UV absorbance on a Nanodrop 2000c. Broad study findings and their caveats: Around 5% of naive CD4, 3.5% of naive CD8, roughly 2.5% of memory CD4, and more than 0.35% of memory CD8 clonotypes were shared across several donors. Naive subsets generally had larger estimated clonotype richness than memory subsets did. Pairwise subsampling indicated that sequencing depth was expected to affect the degree of clonotype sharing among donors. The genetic and exposure-history diversity represented was limited by the small number of donors. Sampling was restricted to blood, and TCR repertoires in tissues likely differ from the TCR repertoires found in blood. Incomplete sequencing was indicated by rarefaction of sorted-subset datasets, despite the large sequencing depth. Compared with non-shared clonotypes, the clonotypes found in all four sorted-subset donors had higher generation probabilities.

With regard to this clone: The antigen this receptor binds is unknown. No per-base quality is available; no much larger clone lies one base away.

The receptor was derived from a man aged 18 to 30 in good health. Some clones in this sample may be carry-over from other donors' samples. The sample comprised naive CD4+ T cells from PBMCs. What the cell subset or site label conveys for this sample: CD45RA+ positively selected.

The CDR3 here reads CASSERSGTENTGELFF. In nucleotide form, the sequence is TGTGCCAGCAGTGAACGGTCCGGGACAGAGAACACCGGGGAGCTGTTTTTT. The V and J genes are TRBV25-1 and TRBJ2-2, with 7 bases aligning to TRBD1. Relative to germline, V is missing 2 bases and J is missing 1 base, with 7 bases of the junction outside any gene match. The CDR3 numbers 17 residues from cysteine through phenylalanine. The read is trimmed to its CDR3 DNA, 51 bases read in frame from base 1. CDR1 MGHDK and CDR2 SYGVNS were looked up in the germline V gene.